This T cell receptor beta chain emerged from a study of blood T cell repertoires in COVID-19 (dated by TCRdb to the early 2020s). About the study as a whole: Samples from collaborators originated in the United States, Italy and Spain and spanned both the acute and convalescent phases of COVID-19. A de-identified subject ID, COVID-19 status, age in years and sex were almost always included in the sample metadata. HLA class I and class II types, where available, came from metadata supplied by the sample provider rather than from assay-based typing. Subjects who had been exposed to COVID-19, were actively infected with it, or had recovered from it provided the deeply sampled blood TCRbeta repertoires that made up the dataset. The material from the prospective study consisted of cDNA or gDNA derived from T cells, B-cell-depleted T cells, or PBMCs. The repertoires were made available in a free public database intended to serve as a resource for research on the immune response to SARS-CoV-2. Samples were obtained from the ongoing ImmuneRACE study (first 160 participants) and from 950 to 1,500 subjects provided by 6 global collaborators. The paper's findings and limits, for the study overall: The amount of clinical and demographic metadata varied by source and participant and was provided uncurated.

The immunoSEQ Assay, a bias-controlled multiplex PCR, was used to amplify TCRbeta CDR3 regions from genomic DNA. In the original analysis: Nucleated cell counts per sample were estimated from amplification of reference gene primers within the assay. To quantify the absolute abundance of each unique TCRbeta CDR3 rearrangement, sequence reads were collapsed and filtered. Productive Simpson clonality was computed per sample as the square root of Simpson's diversity index over productive rearrangements. The table was pulled from immuneACCESS by TCRdb, which kept in-frame rearrangements only. Such tables lose some clones; where checked, under half of the loss comes from unresolved V genes, and the rest has no known cause. V and J calls and clone size are as listed in that table; D and trimming were resolved from the DNA. The sample profile shows around 200,000 clones; 80% to 90% of them were found once. The ten largest account for about a tenth of the sample.

A remark on this clone: Its cognate antigen has yet to be identified. No much larger clone is present one base from it, and per-base qualities are unavailable.

Participants in the prospective study were enrolled through a virtual design, were aged roughly 18 to 90 years, and lived in about two dozen United States geographic areas. Cohort assignment in the prospective study relied on participant-reported clinical history from a screening survey and a study questionnaire. Mobile phlebotomists in the prospective study collected whole blood, serum and a nasopharyngeal or oropharyngeal swab from every participant. Participants in the prospective study had the option to provide additional blood draws and questionnaires over an approximately 2-month period. Before DNA extraction, prospective study blood samples were shipped either frozen or at room temperature. V is reduced by 5 bases and J by 2 bases, leaving a spacing of 17 bases between them. The germline V gene yields SGHDT for CDR1 and YYEEEE for CDR2. The CDR3 holds 15 amino acids from the cysteine to the phenylalanine. Only the CDR3 portion is preserved as DNA: 45 bases, with reading frame beginning at the first base.

The clonotype was recovered from a young man with acute COVID-19. Input material: PBMCs or T cells enriched from blood (not recorded which). Rearrangement joined TRBV5-6 to TRBJ2-7; the best D guess is TRBD1, with 6 bases matching. The CDR3 protein: CASRGWAGETYEQYF. Read as DNA, the sequence is TGTGCCAGCAGGGGGTGGGCAGGGGAGACCTACGAGCAGTACTTC.